Each of the 15 T cell receptor beta chains below was sequenced from the same sample in a study of cytomegalovirus exposure and HLA in healthy donors. The PCR ran on 60 Vbeta and 13 Jbeta primers. Assay used: immunoSEQ multiplex PCR; TCRdb lists only in-frame clones, some missing. The table records 120,000 or so clones, roughly 70% of them present only once. Sequenced sample: PBMCs. The receptors were sampled from a young man in good health and CMV-seronegative.

The chain employs TRBV27 and TRBJ2-6, with 7 bases lining up with TRBD1. Germline V lookup: CDR1 MNHEY, CDR2 SMNVEV (reference sequence). The CDR3 runs to 15 residues. Trimming at V came to 7 bases and at J to 0 bases, leaving 3 bases not matched to a gene. The CDR3 reads CASTTGVSGANVLTF. CDR3 in DNA: TGTGCCAGCACAACAGGGGTCTCTGGGGCCAACGTCCTGACTTTC.

The chain employs TRBV7-3 and TRBJ2-5; weak D call: TRBD1 (6 bases). Germline CDR1 reads SGHTA; CDR2 reads FQGTGA. CDR3 length equals 14 residues. Deletions cut 5 bases from V and 4 bases from J, with 14 bases between. CDR3 nucleotides: TGTGCCAGCAGCCAAGGGGGTCGGGGAGAGACCCAGTACTTC. It encodes CASSQGGRGETQYF.

The rearrangement joins TRBV5-1 to TRBJ1-6, with D perhaps matching TRBD1 (6 bases). Trimming took off 0 bases at V and 14 bases at J, with 15 bases between the two ends. In germline, CDR1 is SGHRS, CDR2 YFSETQ. CDR3 length equals 14 residues. Written as DNA, the CDR3 is TGCGCCAGCAGCTTGGATTCGGGGGGGCGCACCCTCCACTTT. It encodes CASSLDSGGRTLHF.

This clone was observed a handful of times. The chain recombines TRBV5-1 with TRBJ2-7; TRBD2 aligns across 14 bases. J gave up 5 bases and V 0 bases, and 13 bases lay outside the gene matches. CDR1 is SGHRS and CDR2 is YFSETQ in the germline V gene. There are 19 residues in the CDR3. Written as DNA, the CDR3 is TGCGCCAGCAGCTTGGGTCCCCGTGGGACTAGCGGGGGACGGGACGAGCAGTACTTC. Its translation: CASSLGPRGTSGGRDEQYF.

Turning to this clone: At one of its ends the junction is not consistent with the germline gene, which may arise from a read error. This chain uses TRBV7-7 with TRBJ2-1, with D possibly TRBD2 on 5 matching bases. Germline values: CDR1 SSHAT, CDR2 FNYEAQ (reference sequence). This CDR3 comprises 18 residues. The CDR3 sequence: CASSLWFPFLARYNEQFF. In nucleotides, the CDR3 is TGTGCTAGCAGCTTATGGTTCCCCTTTCTAGCTCGGTACAATGAGCAGTTCTTC.

J is TRBJ1-2 and V is TRBV19; 11 bases are shared with TRBD1. The ends lost 5 bases at V and 4 bases at J; junction bases unmatched: 6. Germline loops: CDR1 LNHDA, CDR2 SQIVND (reference sequence). The CDR3 has 15 residues. The CDR3 spells CASSPGTGGAYGYTF. CDR3 nucleotide sequence: TGTGCCAGTAGTCCCGGGACAGGGGGGGCCTATGGCTACACCTTC.

CDR3 sequence reads: CASSERGDRGNTEAFF. CDR3 in DNA: TGTGCCAGCAGCGAAAGGGGGGACAGGGGGAACACTGAAGCTTTCTTT. The rearrangement joins TRBV4-2 to TRBJ1-1, with TRBD1 matching over 10 bases. CDR1 is LGHNA and CDR2 is YNFKEQ in the germline V gene. The CDR3 runs 16 residues. V gave up 5 bases and J gave up 1 base; unmatched junction bases: 7.

This clone was seen only a few times. This chain connects TRBV5-6 to TRBJ2-5; TRBD1 aligns across 8 bases. The CDR3 is 16 amino acids. V lost 0 bases and J lost 2; bases outside the gene matches: 6. Germline V CDR1 and CDR2: SGHDT, YYEEEE. In nucleotides, the CDR3 is TGTGCCAGCAGCTTGGTGCCTCAGGGGGCGCAAGAGACCCAGTACTTC. Its protein product is CASSLVPQGAQETQYF.

V gene TRBV28 combines with J gene TRBJ2-7; 10 nucleotides match TRBD1. V lost 5 bases, J lost 4 bases, and 8 bases stayed unmatched. The length of the CDR3 is 15 residues. Germline CDR1 and CDR2: MDHEN and SYDVKM. CDR3 sequence reads: CASSGRDRGDYEQYF. The CDR3 DNA reads TGTGCCAGCAGTGGGCGGGACAGGGGAGATTACGAGCAGTACTTC.

V and J are TRBV7-9 and TRBJ1-2; 9 bases line up with TRBD1. V shed 5 bases, J shed 8 bases, and the junction held 6 bases outside the gene matches. Germline assignment: CDR1 SEHNR and CDR2 FQNEAQ (reference sequence). This CDR3 has 13 residues. CDR3 residues: CASSPTGGIGYTF. For the CDR3, the DNA is TGTGCCAGCAGCCCAACAGGGGGCATAGGCTACACCTTC.

The V and J genes are TRBV5-5 and TRBJ1-1; 10 bases agree with TRBD1. Unmatched junction bases numbered 8, after V lost 4 bases and J lost 5 bases. Germline V gives CDR1 SGHKS, CDR2 YYEKEE (reference sequence). The CDR3 covers 15 residues. The CDR3, as DNA: TGTGCCAGCAGCCTGGGGACAGGGGAGTTGACTGAAGCTTTCTTT. Protein sequence: CASSLGTGELTEAFF.

This sequence joins TRBV7-3 and TRBJ1-1, with 8 positions matching TRBD1. Trimming took 0 bases from V and 5 from J; bases not matched to a gene: 5. CDR1 is SGHTA and CDR2 is FQGTGA in the germline V gene. This CDR3 contains 15 residues. CDR3 protein: CASSLTPGGATEAFF. DNA of the CDR3: TGTGCCAGCAGCTTAACCCCAGGGGGCGCGACTGAAGCTTTCTTT.

This sequence joins TRBV5-1 and TRBJ2-7, with TRBD1 matching 8 bases. Germline-derived CDR1 and CDR2 are SGHRS and YFSETQ. The CDR3 extends over 15 amino acids. The V segment lost 4 bases and the J segment 2 bases; nucleotides outside the gene matches: 8. In DNA form, the CDR3 reads TGCGCCAGCAGCCGGGGCCGACAGGGGACCTACGAGCAGTACTTC. It translates to CASSRGRQGTYEQYF.

J is TRBJ2-2 and V is TRBV6-6, with TRBD1 identical over 10 bases. Germline values: CDR1 MNHNY, CDR2 SVGAGI (reference sequence). This CDR3 contains 16 residues. J gave up 2 bases and V 5 bases, and 5 bases lay outside the gene matches. The CDR3, as DNA: TGTGCCAGCAGTACCAGGGACAGGGGAAACACCGGGGAGCTGTTTTTT. Protein product: CASSTRDRGNTGELFF.

Only one count was recorded for this clone. The chain links TRBV7-9 to TRBJ2-1; D not certain. The CDR3 consists of 13 residues. Germline CDR1 SEHNR, CDR2 FQNEAQ (reference sequence). Deletions cut 5 bases from V and 13 bases from J, with 18 bases between. The CDR3 DNA is TGTGCCAGCAGCGTTATGGAGACTCCTACCCAGTTCTTC. This translates into CASSVMETPTQFF.